This TCR beta chain is from a study of blood T cell repertoires in COVID-19. For the study at large: From the United States, Italy and Spain came samples of acute and convalescent COVID-19. PBMCs, B-cell-depleted T cells, or T cells provided the cDNA or gDNA that made up the material.

The CDR3 has 14 amino acids. Germline lookup yields CDR1 SGHRS and CDR2 YFSETQ. V lost 5 bases to trimming and J lost 4 bases; unmatched junction nucleotides: 8. Authors' processing steps: It was from reference gene primer amplification that nucleated cell counts were estimated. Profiling relied on immunoSEQ multiplex PCR, and the TCRdb table lists in-frame clones only, not all of them. The DNA was the basis for D and trimming; V, J and clone size are from that table. The data contain 95,000 to 150,000 clones, roughly 80% of them singletons. The V call is TRBV5-1, the J call TRBJ2-7; TRBD2 matches at 8 bases. The receptor was isolated from a human donor in a cohort sampled during active COVID-19. Specimen: peripheral blood. The CDR3 here is CASSAGGSSYEQYF. The CDR3 DNA is TGCGCCAGCAGTGCGGGGGGCAGCTCTTACGAGCAGTACTTC.